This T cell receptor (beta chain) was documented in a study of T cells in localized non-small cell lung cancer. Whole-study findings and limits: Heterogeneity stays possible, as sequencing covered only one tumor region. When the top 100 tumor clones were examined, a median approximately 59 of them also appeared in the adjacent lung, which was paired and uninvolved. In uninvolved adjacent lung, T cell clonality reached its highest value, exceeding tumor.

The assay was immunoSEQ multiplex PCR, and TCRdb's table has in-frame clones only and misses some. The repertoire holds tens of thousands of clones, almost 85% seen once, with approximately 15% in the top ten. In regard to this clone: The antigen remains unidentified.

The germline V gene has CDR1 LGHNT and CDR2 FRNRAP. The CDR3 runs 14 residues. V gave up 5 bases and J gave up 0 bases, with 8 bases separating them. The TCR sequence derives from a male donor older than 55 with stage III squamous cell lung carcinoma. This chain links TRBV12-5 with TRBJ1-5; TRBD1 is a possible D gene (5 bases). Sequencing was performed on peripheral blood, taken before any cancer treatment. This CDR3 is CASGGDSSNQPQHF. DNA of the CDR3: TGTGCTAGTGGTGGAGACAGTAGCAATCAGCCCCAGCATTTT.